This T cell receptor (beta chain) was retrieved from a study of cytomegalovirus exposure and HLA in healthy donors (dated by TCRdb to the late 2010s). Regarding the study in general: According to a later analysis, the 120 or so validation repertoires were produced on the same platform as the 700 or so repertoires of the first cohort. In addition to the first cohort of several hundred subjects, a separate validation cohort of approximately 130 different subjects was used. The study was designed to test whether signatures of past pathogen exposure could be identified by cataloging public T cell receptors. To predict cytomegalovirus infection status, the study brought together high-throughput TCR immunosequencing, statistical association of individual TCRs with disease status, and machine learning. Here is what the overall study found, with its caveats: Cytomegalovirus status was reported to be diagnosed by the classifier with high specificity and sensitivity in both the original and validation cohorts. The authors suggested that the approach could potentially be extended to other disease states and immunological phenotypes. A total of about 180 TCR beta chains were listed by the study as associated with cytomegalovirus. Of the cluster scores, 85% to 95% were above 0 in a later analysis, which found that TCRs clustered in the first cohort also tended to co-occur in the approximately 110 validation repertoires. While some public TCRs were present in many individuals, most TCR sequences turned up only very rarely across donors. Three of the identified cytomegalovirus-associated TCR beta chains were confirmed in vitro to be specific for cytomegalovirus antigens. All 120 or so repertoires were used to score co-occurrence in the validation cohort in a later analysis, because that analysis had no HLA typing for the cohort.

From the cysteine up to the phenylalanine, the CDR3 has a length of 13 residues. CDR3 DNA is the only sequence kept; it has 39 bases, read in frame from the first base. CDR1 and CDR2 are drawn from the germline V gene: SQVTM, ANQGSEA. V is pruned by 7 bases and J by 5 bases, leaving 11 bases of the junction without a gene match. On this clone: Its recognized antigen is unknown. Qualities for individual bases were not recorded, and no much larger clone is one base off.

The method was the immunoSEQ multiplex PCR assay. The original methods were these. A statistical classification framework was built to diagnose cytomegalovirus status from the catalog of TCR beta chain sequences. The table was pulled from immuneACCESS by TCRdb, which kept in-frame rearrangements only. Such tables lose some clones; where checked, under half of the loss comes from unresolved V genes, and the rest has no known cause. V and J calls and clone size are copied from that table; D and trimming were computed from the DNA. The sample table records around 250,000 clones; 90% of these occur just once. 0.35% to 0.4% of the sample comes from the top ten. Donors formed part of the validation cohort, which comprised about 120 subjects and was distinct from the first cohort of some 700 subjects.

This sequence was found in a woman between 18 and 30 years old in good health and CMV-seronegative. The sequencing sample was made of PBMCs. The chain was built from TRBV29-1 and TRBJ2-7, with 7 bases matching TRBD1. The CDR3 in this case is CSAGLNRGHEQYF. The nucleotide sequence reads TGCAGCGCCGGCTTGAACAGGGGCCACGAGCAGTACTTC.